The T cell receptor beta chain under discussion was sequenced for a study of blood T cell repertoires in COVID-19 (dated by TCRdb to the early 2020s). Regarding the research as a whole: The collaborator samples originated in the United States, Italy and Spain and spanned the acute and convalescent phases of COVID-19. Sample metadata almost always included a de-identified subject ID, COVID-19 status, age in years and sex. The samples were drawn from two sources: the first 160 participants of the ongoing ImmuneRACE study, and over 950 subjects contributed by 6 global collaborators. The material from the prospective study consisted of cDNA or gDNA derived from T cells, B-cell-depleted T cells, or PBMCs. Where available, HLA class I and class II types were obtained from metadata supplied by the sample provider rather than from assay-based typing. Deeply sampled blood TCRbeta repertoires from subjects exposed to, actively infected with, or recovered from COVID-19 were included in the dataset. The repertoires were made available in a free public database intended to serve as a resource for research on the immune response to SARS-CoV-2.

The immunoSEQ Assay, a bias-controlled multiplex PCR, was used to amplify TCRbeta CDR3 regions from genomic DNA. In the authors' own workflow: Nucleated cell counts per sample were estimated from amplification of reference gene primers within the assay. To quantify the absolute abundance of each unique TCRbeta CDR3 rearrangement, sequence reads were collapsed and filtered. For each sample, productive Simpson clonality was calculated by taking the square root of Simpson's diversity index across productive rearrangements. This is the immuneACCESS table as TCRdb keeps it, with only in-frame sequences that have V and J called. A part of the clones is gone; compared with another copy, unresolved V genes explain less than half, and the rest is unexplained. The DNA gave D and trimming, while V, J and clone size come from that table. The sample has some 270,000 clones on record, just under 90% of them singletons. In total, the top ten clones hold approximately 4% of the sample.

Summary of the overall study and its limitations: Clinical and demographic metadata were provided uncurated, with the amount varying by source and participant.

As encoded in the germline V gene, CDR1 is MRHNA while CDR2 is SNTAGT. Spanning cysteine to phenylalanine, the CDR3 consists of 16 amino acids. Of the read, only the CDR3 DNA is kept; its 48 bases are in frame from base 1. Deletion took 2 bases off V and 3 bases off J, with a span of 17 bases between the germline ends. Enrolling through a virtual design, the prospective study's participants ranged in age from about 18 to 89 years and lived across about two dozen United States geographic areas. In the prospective study, cohorts were assigned on the basis of participant-reported clinical history obtained from a screening survey and a study questionnaire. Each participant in the prospective study had whole blood, serum and a nasopharyngeal or oropharyngeal swab collected by mobile phlebotomists. Participants in the prospective study had the option to provide additional blood draws and questionnaires over a roughly 2-month period. Before DNA extraction, blood samples from the prospective study were shipped at room temperature or frozen.

Details on this clone: Its specific antigen is unknown. Within one base of it there is no much larger clone, and no base qualities were kept.

The receptor comes from a woman in her thirties with acute COVID-19. The chain links TRBV6-4 with TRBJ2-7, with TRBD1 tentatively as D gene (6 bases match). Sequencing was done on a sample of PBMCs or T cells enriched from blood (not recorded which). The CDR3 corresponds to CASSDKIVDRSYEQYF. The sequence in DNA is TGTGCCAGCAGTGACAAAATAGTAGACAGGAGCTACGAGCAGTACTTC.